These 27 T cell receptor beta chains were sequenced from one sample in a study of blood T cell repertoires in COVID-19. TCRdb's table, derived via immunoSEQ multiplex PCR, lists solely in-frame clones and lacks some. The table records over 100,000 clones, approximately 82% of them present only once. The sequenced sample was peripheral blood. All receptors come from a woman aged 55-69 years with acute or convalescent COVID-19.

The chain has TRBV2 and TRBJ1-2; no reliable D call. V lost 10 bases, J lost 2 bases, and 20 bases lay in between. The CDR3 covers 15 residues. Looked up from germline, CDR1 is SNHLY and CDR2 is FYNNEI. CDR3 amino acids: CATQTPWRTNYGYTF. Written as DNA, the CDR3 is TGTGCCACGCAAACCCCATGGAGAACGAACTATGGCTACACCTTC.

The chain carries TRBV6-5 and TRBJ2-4, with 9 bases aligning to TRBD1. The CDR3 runs to 14 residues. V shed 2 bases and J 12 bases; nucleotides not matched to a gene: 8. The germline CDR1 and CDR2 sequences are MNHEY and SVGAGI. As DNA, the CDR3 is TGTGCCAGCAGTTACCGGGACAGGGTGGGGTATCAGTACTTC. This encodes CASSYRDRVGYQYF.

The J gene is TRBJ1-5, the V gene TRBV6-4; the D gene is possibly TRBD1 (5 bases). CDR1 and CDR2 (germline): MRHNA, SNTAGT. The CDR3 totals 14 residues. V was trimmed by 7 bases and J by 4 bases, leaving 14 bases between them. CDR3 nucleotide sequence: TGTGCCAGCAATGGAAGGGGAAGAAATCAGCCCCAGCATTTT. It codes for CASNGRGRNQPQHF.

This rearrangement joins TRBV4-3 to TRBJ2-4; D is perhaps TRBD1 (7 bases). Trimming shortened V by 1 base and J by 4 bases, and 14 bases separated the two germline ends. The germline CDR1 and CDR2 sequences are LGHNA and YSLEER. The CDR3 extends over 16 amino acids. CDR3 DNA: TGCGCCAGCAGCCAAGGACAGTCAGGGGGGAAAAACATTCAGTACTTC. This translates into CASSQGQSGGKNIQYF.

This clone has only a few counts. This chain links TRBV28 with TRBJ1-1; 9 bases line up with TRBD1. CDR3 length: 14 residues. With 6 bases clipped from V and 1 base from J, the junction kept 3 bases outside the gene matches. Germline CDR1 MDHEN, CDR2 SYDVKM. The CDR3 DNA is TGTGCCAGCAGAACAGGGGGCGGGAACACTGAAGCTTTCTTT. Translation gives CASRTGGGNTEAFF.

A single count supports this clone. The chain has TRBV12-5 and TRBJ1-1; a weak D match, TRBD1 (6 bases). V lost 4 bases, J lost 2 bases, and 11 bases lay in between. The CDR3 length is 14 residues. CDR1 and CDR2 (germline): LGHNT, FRNRAP. Written as DNA, the CDR3 is TGTGCTAGTGGTTACCAACAGGGTAACACTGAAGCTTTCTTT. This translates into CASGYQQGNTEAFF.

The V and J genes are TRBV25-1 and TRBJ2-5, with D possibly TRBD1 on 5 matching bases. Germline CDR1 MGHDK, CDR2 SYGVNS. Deletions cut 4 bases from V and 5 bases from J, with 20 bases between. There are 16 residues in the CDR3. The DNA for the CDR3 is TGTGCCAGCAGTGCCTCTTTGAAGGGGCGTCACGAGACCCAGTACTTC. As protein: CASSASLKGRHETQYF. The full variable domain, its missing parts supplied by reference TRBV25-1 and TRBJ2-5, is EADIYQTPRYLVIGTGKKITLECSQTMGHDKMYWYQQDPGMELHLIHYSYGVNSTEKGDLSSESTVSRIRTEHFPLTLESARPSHTSQYLCASSASLKGRHETQYFGPGTRLLVL.

V usage is TRBV12-5 and J usage is TRBJ2-5; TRBD1 is a possible D gene (5 bases). Trimming pared 6 bases from V and 1 base from J, leaving 12 bases between. The length of the CDR3 is 14 residues. Per germline, CDR1 LGHNT and CDR2 FRNRAP. The CDR3 DNA reads TGTGCTAGTGGACGACAGTCTCCCCAAGAGACCCAGTACTTC. This codes for CASGRQSPQETQYF.

This clone occurred a few times. This chain connects TRBV29-1 to TRBJ1-5, with 8 bases fitting TRBD1. The CDR3 runs 14 residues. Looked up from germline, CDR1 is SQVTM and CDR2 is ANQGSEA. Trimming removed 6 bases from V and 3 bases from J; junction bases left unmatched: 7. This CDR3 reads CSVAGTGDNQPQHF. CDR3 coding DNA: TGCAGCGTCGCCGGGACAGGAGACAATCAGCCCCAGCATTTT. Combining the CDR3 with reference TRBV29-1 and TRBJ1-5 gives the whole variable domain SAVISQKPSRDICQRGTSLTIQCQVDSQVTMMFWYRQQPGQSLTLIATANQGSEATYESGFVIDKFPISRPNLTFSTLTVSNMSPEDSSIYLCSVAGTGDNQPQHFGDGTRLSIL.

The chain recombines TRBV5-1 with TRBJ2-7; 9 nucleotides agree with TRBD1. Germline CDR1 reads SGHRS; CDR2 reads YFSETQ. The CDR3 covers 16 residues. The J segment lost 5 bases and the V segment lost 2 bases, leaving 11 bases of the junction unmatched. CDR3 bases: TGCGCCAGCAGCTTAGCCCCCGGGACAGGGACACACGAGCAGTACTTC. Its translation: CASSLAPGTGTHEQYF.

The chain uses TRBV6-5 and TRBJ1-2, with 10 positions matching TRBD1. Germline CDR1 and CDR2: MNHEY and SVGAGI. J was trimmed by 4 bases and V by 8 bases; bases with no gene match: 7. The CDR3 is made up of 14 amino acids. CDR3 sequence reads: CASQGQGQFYGYTF. The CDR3 nucleotides are TGTGCCAGCCAGGGACAGGGGCAATTCTATGGCTACACCTTC.

Only a few counts were recorded for this clone. The rearrangement uses TRBV11-1 and TRBJ2-3, with D perhaps TRBD1 (5 bases). This CDR3 is built from 14 residues. Trimming removed 3 bases from V and 2 bases from J, with 9 bases in between. Germline CDR1 and CDR2: SGHAT and FQDESV (reference sequence). CDR3: CASSFDSFTDTQYF. CDR3 nucleotide sequence: TGTGCCAGCAGCTTCGACAGCTTCACAGATACGCAGTATTTT.

This clone was counted a single time. This rearrangement joins TRBV6-1 to TRBJ2-4, with D perhaps TRBD1 (6 bases). The CDR3 contains 15 residues. Trimming pared 2 bases from V and 1 base from J, leaving 9 bases between. In germline, CDR1 is MNHNS, CDR2 SASEGT. The CDR3 sequence: CASSEPGAAKNIQYF. CDR3 coding DNA: TGTGCCAGCAGTGAACCAGGGGCGGCCAAAAACATTCAGTACTTC.

V is TRBV28 and J is TRBJ2-1; 13 bases map to TRBD2. Germline CDR1 MDHEN, CDR2 SYDVKM. The length of the CDR3 is 14 residues. The V gene end was trimmed by 4 bases and the J gene end by 12 bases; junction bases not matched to a gene: 6. The CDR3 nucleotides are TGTGCCAGCAGTTGGGGACTAGCGGGACCCGCGCAGTTCTTC. Translated: CASSWGLAGPAQFF.

The chain uses TRBV27 and TRBJ2-7; 9 bases are shared with TRBD1. The V gene end was trimmed by 4 bases and the J gene end by 7 bases; junction bases not matched to a gene: 11. Germline loops: CDR1 MNHEY, CDR2 SMNVEV (reference sequence). This CDR3 has 15 residues. The CDR3: CASSSKPGTGIEQYF. The CDR3 coding sequence is TGTGCCAGCAGTTCCAAACCCGGGACAGGGATTGAGCAGTACTTC.

V is TRBV5-3 and J is TRBJ1-2; maybe TRBD1 (6 bases). TRBV5-3 is given ORF status, its function remaining uncertain. V was clipped by 2 bases and J by 8 bases, with 16 bases between them. This CDR3 spans 14 amino acids. The CDR3 loop is CARSFRGGSEGYTF. CDR3 bases: TGTGCCAGAAGCTTCAGGGGCGGAAGCGAGGGCTACACCTTC.

V and J are TRBV27 and TRBJ1-1; 7 positions agree with TRBD1. Germline V gives CDR1 MNHEY, CDR2 SMNVEV (reference sequence). The CDR3 consists of 15 residues. V shed 6 bases, J shed 5 bases, and the junction held 12 bases outside the gene matches. CDR3 DNA sequence: TGTGCCAGCAGACGAACCGCAGGGGGAGAGACTGAAGCTTTCTTT. Translation: CASRRTAGGETEAFF.

The rearrangement joins TRBV5-4 to TRBJ2-7; D is possibly TRBD2 (6 bases). CDR1 and CDR2 from the germline V gene are SGHNT and YYREEE (reference sequence). This CDR3 contains 16 residues. Trimming left V 4 bases short and J 2 bases short, with 19 bases between. CDR3 in amino acids: CASSGGTARGAYEQYF. CDR3 in DNA: TGTGCCAGCAGCGGGGGGACGGCTCGCGGAGCCTACGAGCAGTACTTC.

The gene calls are TRBV5-1 and TRBJ2-7; 7 positions match TRBD2. The germline gives CDR1 SGHRS, CDR2 YFSETQ. Trimming at V came to 0 bases and at J to 5 bases, leaving 2 bases not matched to a gene. The CDR3 covers 13 residues. The DNA of the CDR3 is TGCGCCAGCAGCTTGGCGCTAGCGGACGAGCAGTACTTC. It specifies CASSLALADEQYF. Full variable domain (outside the CDR3, taken from reference TRBV5-1 and TRBJ2-7): KAGVTQTPRYLIKTRGQQVTLSCSPISGHRSVSWYQQTPGQGLQFLFEYFSETQRNKGNFPGRFSGRQFSNSRSEMNVSTLELGDSALYLCASSLALADEQYFGPGTRLTVT.

V and J are TRBV28 and TRBJ2-2; 8 bases agree with TRBD1. V was clipped by 3 bases and J by 3 bases; unmatched bases: 3. CDR3 length: 15 residues. Germline V gene lookup returns CDR1 MDHEN and CDR2 SYDVKM. The CDR3 DNA is TGTGCCAGCAGTTTGGGACAGGTTTACACCGGGGAGCTGTTTTTT. Residues: CASSLGQVYTGELFF. The whole variable domain, filled in from reference TRBV28 and TRBJ2-2, reads DVKVTQSSRYLVKRTGEKVFLECVQDMDHENMFWYRQDPGLGLRLIYFSYDVKMKEKGDIPEGYSVSREKKERFSLILESASTNQTSMYLCASSLGQVYTGELFFGEGSRLTVL.

The genes are TRBV7-3 and TRBJ1-1; TRBD1 aligns across 7 bases. The germline gives CDR1 SGHTA, CDR2 FQGTGA. This CDR3 contains 12 residues. Losses at the gene ends were 5 bases for V and 8 bases for J; bases not matched to a gene: 5. The CDR3 spells CASSPSGQEAFF. The CDR3 DNA sequence: TGTGCCAGCAGCCCCTCGGGACAGGAAGCTTTCTTT.

V gene TRBV5-1 combines with J gene TRBJ2-7; D might be TRBD1 (6 bases). V shed 2 bases and J shed 2 bases, with 8 bases lying between them. There are 13 residues in the CDR3. Germline CDR1 is SGHRS and CDR2 is YFSETQ. The CDR3 region is CASSFTGPYEQYF. CDR3 DNA sequence: TGCGCCAGCAGCTTTACAGGGCCCTACGAGCAGTACTTC.

The chain carries TRBV14 and TRBJ2-2, with a weak D call TRBD2 (6 bases). The V gene lost 1 base and the J gene lost 7 bases, with 13 bases spanning the gap. In germline, CDR1 is SGHDN, CDR2 FVKESK. The CDR3 has 15 residues. CDR3 loop: CASSQVGGTGGELFF. CDR3 in DNA: TGTGCCAGCAGCCAAGTCGGCGGGACCGGCGGGGAGCTGTTTTTT.

The chain is built from TRBV9 and TRBJ2-1, with D possibly matching TRBD1 (6 bases). The CDR3 runs to 14 residues. Deletions cut 6 bases from V and 1 base from J, with 11 bases between. Germline CDR1 is SGDLS and CDR2 is YYNGEE. Here the CDR3 reads CASTNRDSYNEQFF. The CDR3, as DNA: TGTGCCAGCACCAACAGGGATTCCTACAATGAGCAGTTCTTC.

This chain links TRBV19 with TRBJ1-2, with 10 bases fitting TRBD1. The germline V gene has CDR1 LNHDA and CDR2 SQIVND (reference sequence). V was pared by 7 bases and J by 4 bases, with 6 bases of the junction left unmatched. This CDR3 has 14 residues. The CDR3 is CASNDRGHTYGYTF. CDR3 bases: TGTGCCAGTAACGACAGGGGGCATACCTATGGCTACACCTTC.

The CDR3 nucleotides are TGTGCCAGCACCAGACAGGGGGGAGATGAAAAACTGTTTTTT. Translating it yields CASTRQGGDEKLFF. J is TRBJ1-4 and V is TRBV6-6; 9 nucleotides line up with TRBD1. The germline V gene has CDR1 MNHNY and CDR2 SVGAGI (reference sequence). The CDR3 runs 14 residues. Unmatched junction bases numbered 6, after V lost 7 bases and J lost 6 bases.

This rearrangement joins TRBV7-9 to TRBJ2-7, with 8 bases lining up with TRBD2. CDR3 length: 16 residues. Trimming at V came to 5 bases and at J to 2 bases, leaving 11 bases not matched to a gene. Germline V lookup: CDR1 SEHNR, CDR2 FQNEAQ (reference sequence). CDR3 sequence reads: CASSPPLTGGPYEQYF. The CDR3 nucleotides read TGTGCCAGCAGCCCCCCCCTGACGGGAGGGCCCTACGAGCAGTACTTC.